These 28 T cell receptor beta chains were all obtained from the same sample, sequenced in a study of shared clonotypes between healthy human individuals. Clones were read by immunoSEQ multiplex PCR, and TCRdb kept only the in-frame ones, dropping some. This sample yields around 2,000,000 clones, of which over 85% are seen a single time; 0.1% to 0.15% belongs to the top ten. Sequenced material: naive CD4+ T cells sorted from blood. Subset here: CD45RA+ positively selected. The source is a young man in good health.

This clone was counted once. The chain recombines TRBV4-1 with TRBJ2-1; tentative D call: TRBD2 (6 bases). The CDR3 length is 16 residues. CDR1 and CDR2 (germline): MGHRA, YSYEKL. V was pared by 0 bases and J by 0 bases, with 9 bases between. The CDR3 loop is CASSQDWDSSYNEQFF. The CDR3 coding sequence is TGCGCCAGCAGCCAAGATTGGGACTCCTCCTACAATGAGCAGTTCTTC.

V gene TRBV9 combines with J gene TRBJ2-3; no clear D gene. Germline CDR1 and CDR2: SGDLS and YYNGEE. V was cut by 2 bases and J by 4 bases, with 11 bases left in between. The CDR3 is 14 residues long. CDR3 coding DNA: TGTGCCAGCAGCGTGCGACGCGTTTCAGATACGCAGTATTTT. Translated: CASSVRRVSDTQYF.

The chain uses TRBV10-3 and TRBJ2-7; a possible D gene is TRBD2 (6 bases). Trimming took off 2 bases at V and 4 bases at J, with 12 bases between the two ends. Germline-derived CDR1 and CDR2 are ENHRY and SYGVKD. The CDR3 spans 14 residues. The CDR3 loop is CAISELGSGYEQYF. CDR3 DNA sequence: TGTGCCATCAGTGAGCTAGGAAGCGGGTACGAGCAGTACTTC.

In this sample, this clone turned up once. The chain has TRBV9 and TRBJ2-1, with D possibly TRBD1 on 5 matching bases. The germline V gene encodes CDR1 SGDLS and CDR2 YYNGEE. This CDR3 comprises 12 residues. The germline V and J ends were trimmed by 8 bases and 8 bases, with 14 bases remaining between them. The CDR3 DNA follows: TGTGCCAGTGGTCGACAGTTCGATGAGCAGTTCTTC. Its protein is CASGRQFDEQFF. The whole variable domain, filled in from reference TRBV9 and TRBJ2-1, reads DSGVTQTPKHLITATGQRVTLRCSPRSGDLSVYWYQQSLDQGLQFLIQYYNGEERAKGNILERFSAQQFPDLHSELNLSSLELGDSALYFCASGRQFDEQFFGPGTRLTVL.

Concerning this clone itself: This same CDR3 is encoded by further DNA sequences in the sample. V usage is TRBV7-2 and J usage is TRBJ2-5; D is ambiguous. This CDR3 region has 14 residues. V was cut by 0 bases and J by 1 base, with 6 bases left in between. Germline values: CDR1 SGHTA, CDR2 FQGNSA. CDR3 nucleotides: TGTGCCAGCAGCTTAGCGCCAGGCCAAGAGACCCAGTACTTC. Protein: CASSLAPGQETQYF.

The J gene is TRBJ1-6, the V gene TRBV30; weak D call: TRBD1 (5 bases). CDR3 length: 15 residues. Looked up from germline, CDR1 is GTSNPN and CDR2 is SVGIG (reference sequence). V lost 0 bases and J 8 bases, leaving 14 bases between the germline ends. Written as DNA, the CDR3 is TGTGCCTGGAGTGTCTCCCAGGGTTTCCATTCACCCCTCCACTTT. Translating it yields CAWSVSQGFHSPLHF.

This clone was detected only once. Within the sample, other DNA sequences also encode this same CDR3. The chain recombines TRBV18 with TRBJ2-7; no definite D call. V lost 3 bases and J 3 bases, leaving 9 bases between the germline ends. The CDR3 spans 13 residues. Germline V gene lookup returns CDR1 KGHSH and CDR2 LQKENI. The CDR3 loop is CASSPAPNYEQYF. The CDR3, as DNA: TGTGCCAGCTCACCGGCGCCCAACTACGAGCAGTACTTC.

V gene TRBV19 combines with J gene TRBJ2-1; 10 bases fit TRBD1. The CDR3 sequence is 16 residues long. J gave up 3 bases and V 3 bases, and 5 bases lay outside the gene matches. Germline V gene data show CDR1 as LNHDA and CDR2 as SQIVND (reference sequence). The CDR3 protein is CASSILRTGGYNEQFF. CDR3 in DNA: TGTGCCAGTAGTATCCTCCGGACAGGGGGCTACAATGAGCAGTTCTTC.

CDR3 nucleotide sequence: TGTGCCAGCAGAGACGGGACAGGGCCCTACAATGAGCAGTTCTTC. Its protein is CASRDGTGPYNEQFF. The rearrangement uses TRBV6-4 and TRBJ2-1, with TRBD1 identical over 9 bases. Germline lookup yields CDR1 MRHNA and CDR2 SNTAGT. V lost 6 bases, J lost 2 bases, and 5 bases stayed unmatched. The CDR3 contains 15 residues.

This chain uses TRBV28 with TRBJ1-2; 9 bases line up with TRBD1. Germline CDR1 reads MDHEN; CDR2 reads SYDVKM. The trim removed 4 bases at V and 7 bases at J, leaving 10 bases unmatched. The CDR3 runs 15 residues. The CDR3 loop is CASSYQDRGWGGYTF. DNA of the CDR3: TGTGCCAGCAGTTATCAGGACAGGGGATGGGGTGGCTACACCTTC.

The chain carries TRBV27 and TRBJ2-5; 11 bases agree with TRBD2. The CDR3 extends over 20 amino acids. Trimming took 0 bases from V and 4 from J; bases not matched to a gene: 16. Germline lookup yields CDR1 MNHEY and CDR2 SMNVEV (reference sequence). The CDR3 reads CASSLSPFSVSGRASETQYF. The CDR3 coding sequence is TGTGCCAGCAGTTTATCTCCTTTTTCAGTTAGCGGGAGGGCCTCAGAGACCCAGTACTTC.

The chain employs TRBV4-3 and TRBJ1-1; maybe TRBD1 (5 bases). Trimming shortened V by 3 bases and J by 1 base, and 15 bases separated the two germline ends. CDR3 length: 16 residues. Looked up from germline, CDR1 is LGHNA and CDR2 is YSLEER. CDR3 bases: TGCGCCAGCAGCCACCCCTCTGGAGGACAGAACACTGAAGCTTTCTTT. Its protein product is CASSHPSGGQNTEAFF.

The chain couples TRBV10-3 to TRBJ1-1; TRBD1 matches 8 bases. Germline V gene sequence: CDR1 ENHRY, CDR2 SYGVKD. The CDR3 sequence is 15 residues long. The V gene end was trimmed by 4 bases and the J gene end by 5 bases; junction bases not matched to a gene: 9. For the CDR3, the DNA is TGTGCCATCAGTGGCACCGGACAGGGAGGAACTGAAGCTTTCTTT. Its translation: CAISGTGQGGTEAFF.

In regard to this clone: Other nucleotide sequences in the sample specify the same CDR3. This rearrangement joins TRBV18 to TRBJ2-7, with D possibly being TRBD1 (6 bases). The CDR3 is made up of 15 amino acids. CDR1 and CDR2 (germline): KGHSH, LQKENI. Between the trimmed V and J ends, which lost 2 bases and 5 bases, there was a span of 16 bases. Here the CDR3 reads CASSPLGQGSHEQYF. CDR3 nucleotides: TGTGCCAGCTCACCATTGGGGCAGGGGAGCCACGAGCAGTACTTC.

The chain combines TRBV5-1 with TRBJ2-3, with TRBD2 as a possible D gene (6 bases). This CDR3 spans 14 amino acids. Trimming stripped 4 bases from V and 6 bases from J, with 15 bases between. Germline CDR1 SGHRS, CDR2 YFSETQ. This chain's CDR3 is CASSVRTNADTQYF. CDR3 DNA: TGCGCCAGCAGCGTGCGGACTAACGCGGATACGCAGTATTTT.

The V and J genes are TRBV18 and TRBJ1-2, with unresolved D. CDR3 length: 15 residues. CDR1 and CDR2 from the germline V gene are KGHSH and LQKENI. V was cut by 0 bases and J by 2 bases, with 10 bases left in between. The CDR3 protein is CASSPPSPGNYGYTF. The CDR3 DNA reads as TGTGCCAGCTCACCACCTTCCCCGGGAAACTATGGCTACACCTTC.

This chain links TRBV9 with TRBJ2-1, with D possibly matching TRBD1 (5 bases). The CDR3 has 17 residues. V dropped 0 bases and J dropped 1 base, with 14 bases sitting between them. From germline, CDR1 is SGDLS and CDR2 YYNGEE. The CDR3 spells CASSVAKTGNSYNEQFF. The DNA for the CDR3 is TGTGCCAGCAGCGTAGCTAAAACAGGCAATTCCTACAATGAGCAGTTCTTC.

The chain uses TRBV5-1 and TRBJ1-3, with D possibly being TRBD1 (5 bases). The V and J ends lost 3 bases and 0 bases respectively, with 10 bases between them. The CDR3 is 15 amino acids. In germline, CDR1 is SGHRS, CDR2 YFSETQ. The CDR3 nucleotides are TGCGCCAGCAGCTCGTGGGGGAGCTCTGGAAACACCATATATTTT. Its translation is CASSSWGSSGNTIYF.

The CDR3 DNA reads TGCGCCAGCAGCCAAGGCGGGAATAGCTACGAGCAGTACTTC. This gives the protein CASSQGGNSYEQYF. The gene calls are TRBV4-3 and TRBJ2-7; TRBD2 might be the D (6 bases). This CDR3 region has 14 residues. CDR1 and CDR2 (germline): LGHNA, YSLEER. Trimming stripped 1 base from V and 3 bases from J, with 10 bases between.

This clone has just one count. This chain uses TRBV21-1 with TRBJ2-7; TRBD2 was called by the table and not checked on the DNA. TRBV21-1 is a pseudogene locus. CDR3 length: 13 amino acids. The CDR3: CAQGASGSGEQYF. The CDR3 DNA is TGTGCCCAAGGAGCTAGCGGGAGTGGCGAGCAGTACTTC.

On this clone: Other DNA sequences in this sample translate to the same CDR3. The rearrangement uses TRBV5-1 and TRBJ2-7, with a tentative D call TRBD2 (5 bases). The ends were cut back, 0 bases at V and 3 bases at J, with 10 bases in the middle. The germline V gene encodes CDR1 SGHRS and CDR2 YFSETQ. This CDR3 has 14 amino acids. The chain's CDR3 is CASSLVAGVYEQYF. DNA for the CDR3: TGCGCCAGCAGCTTGGTAGCCGGGGTCTACGAGCAGTACTTC. Full variable domain (missing parts from reference TRBV5-1 and TRBJ2-7): KAGVTQTPRYLIKTRGQQVTLSCSPISGHRSVSWYQQTPGQGLQFLFEYFSETQRNKGNFPGRFSGRQFSNSRSEMNVSTLELGDSALYLCASSLVAGVYEQYFGPGTRLTVT.

The genes are TRBV6-5 and TRBJ2-7; no clear D gene. Germline values: CDR1 MNHEY, CDR2 SVGAGI. The CDR3 spans 14 residues. Trimming removed 2 bases from V and 3 bases from J, with 11 bases in between. The CDR3 coding sequence is TGTGCCAGCAGTTACAGGACGGAGTACTACGAGCAGTACTTC. Protein sequence: CASSYRTEYYEQYF.

The J gene is TRBJ1-2, the V gene TRBV10-3, with a weak D call TRBD1 (5 bases). The germline V gene has CDR1 ENHRY and CDR2 SYGVKD. The V end was cut by 6 bases, the J end by 8 bases, with 22 bases between. The CDR3 is 15 residues long. The CDR3 protein is CAISTEWKGAEGYTF. DNA for the CDR3: TGTGCCATCAGCACGGAGTGGAAAGGGGCTGAAGGCTACACCTTC.

The J gene is TRBJ2-5, the V gene TRBV5-6; D gene ambiguous. V lost 0 bases, J lost 6 bases, and 9 bases lay in between. Germline values: CDR1 SGHDT, CDR2 YYEEEE. This CDR3 is 13 amino acids long. CDR3 bases: TGTGCCAGCAGCTTGGCATTAGAAAAGACCCAGTACTTC. This codes for CASSLALEKTQYF.

This sequence joins TRBV12-5 and TRBJ1-5, with a possible D match to TRBD1 (5 bases). V lost 5 bases and J lost 3, with 11 bases in between. The germline V gene encodes CDR1 LGHNT and CDR2 FRNRAP. CDR3 length equals 14 residues. The CDR3 bases are TGTGCTAGTGGTCTGCCAGGGTACAATCAGCCCCAGCATTTT. It is translated as CASGLPGYNQPQHF.

The chain uses TRBV5-5 and TRBJ1-5; D not certain. V dropped 4 bases and J dropped 1 base, with 9 bases sitting between them. CDR3 length: 14 amino acids. CDR1 is SGHKS, CDR2 YYEKEE, per germline (reference sequence). DNA for the CDR3: TGTGCCAGCAGCGCAGACCCGAGCAATCAGCCCCAGCATTTT. This translates into CASSADPSNQPQHF.

The chain links TRBV6-1 to TRBJ2-5; D possibly corresponds to TRBD2 (7 bases). The CDR3 has 14 residues. Trimming left V 4 bases short and J 2 bases short, with 11 bases between. Germline V gene lookup returns CDR1 MNHNS and CDR2 SASEGT. The CDR3 loop reads CASSGGRGQETQYF. Here the CDR3 DNA reads TGTGCCAGCAGTGGGGGGAGGGGGCAAGAGACCCAGTACTTC.

The V call is TRBV2, the J call TRBJ2-7, with unresolved D. V lost 0 bases and J lost 3, with 12 bases in between. The V gene's germline CDR1 is SNHLY and CDR2 FYNNEI. The CDR3 has 15 residues. The CDR3 sequence is CASSEALRTDYEQYF. The CDR3, as DNA: TGTGCCAGCAGTGAAGCGCTTCGTACGGACTACGAGCAGTACTTC.